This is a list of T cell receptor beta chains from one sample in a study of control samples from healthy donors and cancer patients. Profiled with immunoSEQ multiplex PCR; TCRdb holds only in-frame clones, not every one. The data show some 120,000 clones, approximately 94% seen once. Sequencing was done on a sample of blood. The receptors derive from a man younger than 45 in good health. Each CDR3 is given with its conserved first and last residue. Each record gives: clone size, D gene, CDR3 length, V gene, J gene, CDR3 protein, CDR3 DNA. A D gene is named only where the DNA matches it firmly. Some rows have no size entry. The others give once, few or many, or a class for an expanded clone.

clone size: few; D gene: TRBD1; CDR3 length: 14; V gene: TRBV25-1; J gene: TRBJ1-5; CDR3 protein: CASTGQGAGQPQHF; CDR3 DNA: TGTGCCAGCACCGGACAGGGGGCGGGTCAGCCCCAGCATTTT
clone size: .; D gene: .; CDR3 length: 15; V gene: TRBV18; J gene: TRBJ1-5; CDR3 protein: CASSPSRWGTQPQHF; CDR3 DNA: TGTGCCAGCTCACCATCACGCTGGGGTACTCAGCCCCAGCATTTT
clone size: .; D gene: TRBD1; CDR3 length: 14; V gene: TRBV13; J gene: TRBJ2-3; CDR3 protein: CASSSGQGPDTQYF; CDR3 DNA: TGTGCCAGCAGCTCAGGACAGGGACCAGATACGCAGTATTTT
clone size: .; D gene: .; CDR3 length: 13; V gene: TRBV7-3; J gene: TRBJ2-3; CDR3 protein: CASSLMSTDTQYF; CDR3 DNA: TGTGCCAGCAGCTTAATGTCCACAGATACGCAGTATTTT
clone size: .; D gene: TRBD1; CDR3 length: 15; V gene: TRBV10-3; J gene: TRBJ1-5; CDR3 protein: CATLDRQGGDQPQHF; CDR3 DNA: TGTGCCACCTTAGACAGACAGGGGGGGGACCAGCCCCAGCATTTT
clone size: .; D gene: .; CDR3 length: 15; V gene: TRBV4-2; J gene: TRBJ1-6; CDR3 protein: CASSQLVQDNSPLHF; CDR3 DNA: TGTGCCAGCAGCCAACTCGTACAGGATAATTCACCCCTCCACTTT
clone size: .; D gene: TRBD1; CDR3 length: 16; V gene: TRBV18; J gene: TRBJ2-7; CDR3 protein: CASSPRGTGGGYEQYF; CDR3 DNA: TGTGCCAGCTCACCAAGAGGGACAGGGGGGGGCTACGAGCAGTACTTC
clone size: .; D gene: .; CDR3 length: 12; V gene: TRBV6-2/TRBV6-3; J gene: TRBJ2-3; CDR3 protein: CASSDRSDTQYF; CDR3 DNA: TGTGCCAGCAGTGACCGGTCCGATACGCAGTATTTT
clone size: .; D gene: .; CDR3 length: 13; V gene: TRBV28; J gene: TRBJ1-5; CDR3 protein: CASRENGNQPQHF; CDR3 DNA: TGTGCCAGCAGGGAAAACGGCAATCAGCCCCAGCATTTT
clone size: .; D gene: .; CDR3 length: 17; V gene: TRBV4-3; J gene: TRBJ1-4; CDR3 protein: CASSLGFKVGTNEKLFF; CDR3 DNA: TGCGCCAGCAGCCTGGGCTTTAAAGTAGGGACTAATGAAAAACTGTTTTTT
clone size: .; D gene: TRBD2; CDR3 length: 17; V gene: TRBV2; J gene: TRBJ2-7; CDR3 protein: CASRGLAGTIYFNEQYF; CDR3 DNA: TGTGCCAGCAGGGGACTAGCGGGGACGATTTATTTTAACGAGCAGTACTTC
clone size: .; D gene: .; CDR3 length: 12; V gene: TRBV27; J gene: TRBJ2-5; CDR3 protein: CASSFRGETQYF; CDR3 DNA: TGTGCCAGCAGTTTCCGTGGAGAGACCCAGTACTTC
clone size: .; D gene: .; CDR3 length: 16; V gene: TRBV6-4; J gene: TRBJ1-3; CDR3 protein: CASSPLQGSSGNTIYF; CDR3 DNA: TGTGCCAGCAGTCCCCTACAGGGCTCCTCTGGAAACACCATATATTTT
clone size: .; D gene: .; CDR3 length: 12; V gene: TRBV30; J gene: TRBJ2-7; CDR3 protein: CAWSEQGYEQYF; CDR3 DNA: TGTGCCTGGAGTGAACAGGGCTACGAGCAGTACTTC
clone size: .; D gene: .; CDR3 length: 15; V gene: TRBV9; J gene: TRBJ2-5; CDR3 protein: CASSLGGNHQETQYF; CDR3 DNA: TGTGCCAGCAGCCTAGGGGGGAATCACCAAGAGACCCAGTACTTC
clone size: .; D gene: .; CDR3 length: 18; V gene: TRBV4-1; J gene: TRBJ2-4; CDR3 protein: CASSQESGQTLAKNIQYF; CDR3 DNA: TGCGCCAGCAGCCAAGAGAGTGGTCAGACTTTAGCCAAAAACATTCAGTACTTC
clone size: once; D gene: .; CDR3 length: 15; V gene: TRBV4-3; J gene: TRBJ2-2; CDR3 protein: CASSQDLGNTGELFF; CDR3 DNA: TGCGCCAGCAGCCAAGATCTGGGGAACACCGGGGAGCTGTTTTTT
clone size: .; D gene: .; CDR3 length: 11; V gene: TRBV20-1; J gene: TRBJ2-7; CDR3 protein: CSAIRRYEQYF; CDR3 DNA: TGCAGTGCTATACGACGTTACGAGCAGTACTTC
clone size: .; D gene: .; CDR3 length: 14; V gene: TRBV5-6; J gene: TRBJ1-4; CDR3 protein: CASSLAPTDEKLFF; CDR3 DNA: TGTGCCAGCAGCTTGGCCCCCACAGATGAAAAACTGTTTTTT
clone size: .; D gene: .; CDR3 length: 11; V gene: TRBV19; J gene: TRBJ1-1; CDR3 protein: CASSIGPEAFF; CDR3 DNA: TGTGCCAGTAGTATAGGCCCTGAAGCTTTCTTT
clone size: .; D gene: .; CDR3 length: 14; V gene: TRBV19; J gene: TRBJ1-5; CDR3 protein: CASSKDRSNQPQHF; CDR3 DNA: TGTGCCAGTAGTAAGGACAGAAGCAATCAGCCCCAGCATTTT
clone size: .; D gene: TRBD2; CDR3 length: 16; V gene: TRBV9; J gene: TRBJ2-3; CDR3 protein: CASSLLQAGGTDTQYF; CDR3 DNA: TGTGCCAGCAGCCTACTTCAAGCGGGGGGCACAGATACGCAGTATTTT
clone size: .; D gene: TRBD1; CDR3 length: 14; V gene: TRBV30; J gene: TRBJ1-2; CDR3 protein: CACLGTGVTYGYTF; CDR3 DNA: TGTGCCTGCCTCGGGACAGGGGTCACCTATGGCTACACCTTC
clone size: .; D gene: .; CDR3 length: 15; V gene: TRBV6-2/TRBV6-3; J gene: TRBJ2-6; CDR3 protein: CACSHTNTGANVLTF; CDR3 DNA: TGTGCCTGCAGTCACACAAATACTGGGGCCAACGTCCTGACTTTC
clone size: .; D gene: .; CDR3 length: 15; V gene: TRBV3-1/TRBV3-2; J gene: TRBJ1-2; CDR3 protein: CASSQEQGRVYGYTF; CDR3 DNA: TGTGCCAGCAGCCAAGAGCAGGGGAGGGTCTATGGCTACACCTTC
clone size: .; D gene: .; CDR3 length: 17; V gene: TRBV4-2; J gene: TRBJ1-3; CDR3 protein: CASSPGLELRRRNTIYF; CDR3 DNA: TGTGCCAGCAGCCCGGGTTTGGAACTCCGGCGGAGAAACACCATATATTTT
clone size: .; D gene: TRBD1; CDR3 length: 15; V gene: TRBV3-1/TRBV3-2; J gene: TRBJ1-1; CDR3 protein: CASSRGRAEATEAFF; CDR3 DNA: TGTGCCAGCAGCAGGGGGCGAGCTGAAGCCACTGAAGCTTTCTTT
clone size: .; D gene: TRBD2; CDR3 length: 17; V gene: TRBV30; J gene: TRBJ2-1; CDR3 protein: CAWSVLGTGGSYNEQFF; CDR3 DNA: TGTGCCTGGAGTGTACTCGGCACGGGAGGGTCCTACAATGAGCAGTTCTTC
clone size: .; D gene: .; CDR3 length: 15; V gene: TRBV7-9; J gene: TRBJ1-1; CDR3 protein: CASSLRALMNTEAFF; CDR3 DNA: TGTGCCAGCAGCTTACGGGCCCTCATGAACACTGAAGCTTTCTTT
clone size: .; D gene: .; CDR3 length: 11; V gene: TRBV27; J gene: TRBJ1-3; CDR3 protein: CASRAGNTIYF; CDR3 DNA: TGTGCCAGCAGGGCAGGAAACACCATATATTTT
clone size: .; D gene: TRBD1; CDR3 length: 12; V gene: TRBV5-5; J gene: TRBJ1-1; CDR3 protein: CASSRTGAEAFF; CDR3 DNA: TGTGCCAGCAGCCGGACAGGGGCTGAAGCTTTCTTT
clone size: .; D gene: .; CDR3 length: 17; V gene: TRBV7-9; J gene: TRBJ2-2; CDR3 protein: CASSLTTGLSNTGELFF; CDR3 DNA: TGTGCCAGCAGCTTAACTACAGGGCTCTCGAACACCGGGGAGCTGTTTTTT
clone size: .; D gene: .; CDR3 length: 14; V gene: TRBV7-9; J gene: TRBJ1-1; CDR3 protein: CASKTSGMNTEAFF; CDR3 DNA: TGTGCCAGCAAAACCTCGGGGATGAACACTGAAGCTTTCTTT
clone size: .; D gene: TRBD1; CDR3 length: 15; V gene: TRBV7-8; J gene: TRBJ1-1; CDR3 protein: CASSLGAGGRTEAFF; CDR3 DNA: TGTGCCAGCAGCTTAGGGGCAGGGGGGCGTACTGAAGCTTTCTTT
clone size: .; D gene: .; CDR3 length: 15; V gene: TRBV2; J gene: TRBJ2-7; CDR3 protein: CASSGRDGRSYEQYF; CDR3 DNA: TGTGCCAGCAGTGGTCGGGACGGTCGCTCCTACGAGCAGTACTTC
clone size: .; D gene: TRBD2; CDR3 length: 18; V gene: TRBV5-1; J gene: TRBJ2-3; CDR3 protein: CASSLVGTSGGSTDTQYF; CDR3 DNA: TGCGCCAGCAGCTTGGTCGGGACTAGCGGGGGATCAACAGATACGCAGTATTTT
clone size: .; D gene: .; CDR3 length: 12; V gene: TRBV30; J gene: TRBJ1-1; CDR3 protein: CAWSPRVTEAFF; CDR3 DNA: TGTGCCTGGAGTCCTAGGGTGACTGAAGCTTTCTTT
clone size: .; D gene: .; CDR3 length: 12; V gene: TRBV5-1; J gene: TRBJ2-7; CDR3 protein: CASSLNNYEQYF; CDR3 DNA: TGCGCCAGCAGCTTAAATAACTACGAGCAGTACTTC
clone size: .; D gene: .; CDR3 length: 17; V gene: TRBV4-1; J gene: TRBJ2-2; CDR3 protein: CASSQVVRKAGAGELFF; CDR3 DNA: TGCGCCAGCAGCCAAGTAGTCCGGAAAGCCGGGGCCGGGGAGCTGTTTTTT
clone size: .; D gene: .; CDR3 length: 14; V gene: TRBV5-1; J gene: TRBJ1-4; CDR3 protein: CASSLEGFDEKLFF; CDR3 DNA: TGCGCCAGCAGCTTGGAAGGTTTTGATGAAAAACTGTTTTTT
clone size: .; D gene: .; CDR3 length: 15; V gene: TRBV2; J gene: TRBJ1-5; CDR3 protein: CASSEGGSSNQPQHF; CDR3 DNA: TGTGCCAGCAGTGAAGGTGGTAGTAGCAATCAGCCCCAGCATTTT
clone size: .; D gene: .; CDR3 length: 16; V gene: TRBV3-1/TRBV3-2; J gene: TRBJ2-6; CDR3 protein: CASSHQGSAGANVLTF; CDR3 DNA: TGTGCCAGCAGCCATCAGGGGTCGGCTGGGGCCAACGTCCTGACTTTC
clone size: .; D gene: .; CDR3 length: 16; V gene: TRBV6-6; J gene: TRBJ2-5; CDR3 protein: CASSYPLLMGQETQYF; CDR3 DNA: TGTGCCAGCAGTTACCCGCTATTAATGGGCCAAGAGACCCAGTACTTC
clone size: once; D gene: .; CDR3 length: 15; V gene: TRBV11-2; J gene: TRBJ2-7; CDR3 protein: CASSLLGGPSYEQYF; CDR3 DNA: TGTGCCAGCAGCTTATTGGGCGGGCCCTCCTACGAGCAGTACTTC
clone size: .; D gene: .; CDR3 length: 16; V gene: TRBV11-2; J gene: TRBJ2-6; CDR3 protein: CASSFPLRVGANVLTF; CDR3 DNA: TGTGCCAGCAGCTTTCCCCTGCGGGTAGGGGCCAACGTCCTGACTTTC
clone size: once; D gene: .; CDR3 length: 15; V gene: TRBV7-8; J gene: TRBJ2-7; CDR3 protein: CASSPRTFLTYEQYF; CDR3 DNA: TGTGCCAGCAGCCCCAGGACATTCCTAACCTACGAGCAGTACTTC
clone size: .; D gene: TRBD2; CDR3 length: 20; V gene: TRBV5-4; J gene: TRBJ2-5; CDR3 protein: CASSLAIGTSGKKVEETQYF; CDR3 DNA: TGTGCCAGCAGCTTGGCAATAGGTACTAGCGGGAAAAAAGTAGAAGAGACCCAGTACTTC
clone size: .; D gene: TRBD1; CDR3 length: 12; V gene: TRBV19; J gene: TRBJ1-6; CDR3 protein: CASGDSSSPLHF; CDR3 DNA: TGTGCCAGCGGGGACAGCAGCTCACCCCTCCACTTT
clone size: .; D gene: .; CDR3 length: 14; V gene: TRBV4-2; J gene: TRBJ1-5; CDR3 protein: CASSGRGDAEPQHF; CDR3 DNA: TGTGCCAGCAGCGGGAGGGGGGACGCGGAGCCCCAGCATTTT
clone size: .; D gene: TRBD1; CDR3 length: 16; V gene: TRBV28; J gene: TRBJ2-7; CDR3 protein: CASSLWGTGRAYEQYF; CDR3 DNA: TGTGCCAGCAGTTTATGGGGGACAGGGAGGGCTTACGAGCAGTACTTC
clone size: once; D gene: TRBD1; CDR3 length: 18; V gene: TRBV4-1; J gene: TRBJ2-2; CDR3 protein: CASSQEVLQGANTGELFF; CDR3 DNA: TGCGCCAGCAGCCAAGAAGTGTTGCAGGGGGCGAACACCGGGGAGCTGTTTTTT
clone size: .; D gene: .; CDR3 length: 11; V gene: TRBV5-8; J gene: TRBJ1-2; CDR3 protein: CASSFGYGYTF; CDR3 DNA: TGTGCCAGCAGCTTTGGCTATGGCTACACCTTC
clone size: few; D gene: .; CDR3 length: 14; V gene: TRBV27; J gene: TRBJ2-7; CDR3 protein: CASSSDGTSYEQYF; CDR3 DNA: TGTGCCAGCAGTTCGGACGGGACCTCCTACGAGCAGTACTTC
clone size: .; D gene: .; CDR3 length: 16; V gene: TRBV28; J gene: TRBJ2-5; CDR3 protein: CASSLYGILGQETQYF; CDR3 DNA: TGTGCCAGCAGTTTATACGGGATTCTGGGGCAAGAGACCCAGTACTTC
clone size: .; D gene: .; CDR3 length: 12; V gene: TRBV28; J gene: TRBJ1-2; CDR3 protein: CASRGDDYGYTF; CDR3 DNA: TGTGCCAGCCGAGGGGACGACTATGGCTACACCTTC
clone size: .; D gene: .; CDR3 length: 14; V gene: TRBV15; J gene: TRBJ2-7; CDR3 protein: CATSRSRTDSSGYF; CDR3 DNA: TGTGCCACCAGCAGATCCCGGACTGACTCCTCGGGGTACTTC
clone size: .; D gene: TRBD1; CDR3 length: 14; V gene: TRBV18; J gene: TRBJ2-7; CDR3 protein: CASSPTGGFYEQYF; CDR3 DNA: TGTGCCAGCTCCCCGACAGGGGGGTTTTACGAGCAGTACTTC